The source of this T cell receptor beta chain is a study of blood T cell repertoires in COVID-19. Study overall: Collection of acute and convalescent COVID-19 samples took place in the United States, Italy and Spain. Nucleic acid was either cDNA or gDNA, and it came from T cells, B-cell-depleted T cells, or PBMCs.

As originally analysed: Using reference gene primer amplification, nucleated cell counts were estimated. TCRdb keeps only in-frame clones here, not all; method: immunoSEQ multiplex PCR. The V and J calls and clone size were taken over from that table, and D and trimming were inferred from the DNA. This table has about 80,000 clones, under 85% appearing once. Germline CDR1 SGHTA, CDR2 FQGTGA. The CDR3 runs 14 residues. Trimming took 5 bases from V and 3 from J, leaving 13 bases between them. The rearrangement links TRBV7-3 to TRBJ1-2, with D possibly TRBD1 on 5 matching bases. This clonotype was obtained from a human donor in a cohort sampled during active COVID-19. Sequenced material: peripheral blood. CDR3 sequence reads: CASSPGGSDYGYTF. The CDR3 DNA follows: TGTGCCAGCAGCCCGGGGGGGTCGGACTATGGCTACACCTTC.